Below are 9 T cell receptor beta chains sequenced from a single sample in a study of blood T cell repertoires in COVID-19. Only in-frame clones appear in the TCRdb table, and some are missing; sequencing was by immunoSEQ multiplex PCR. The sample consists of approximately 210,000 clones, roughly four fifths of them appearing once. The sample was peripheral blood. The origin of the receptors is a woman between 50 and 59 years old with active or convalescent COVID-19.

This chain uses TRBV7-9 with TRBJ1-2; TRBD1 might be the D (5 bases). CDR3 length: 13 amino acids. Trimming took off 8 bases at V and 4 bases at J, with 14 bases between the two ends. Germline values: CDR1 SEHNR, CDR2 FQNEAQ (reference sequence). CDR3 sequence: CASGANRPYGYTF. CDR3 bases: TGTGCCAGCGGGGCCAACCGCCCCTATGGCTACACCTTC.

This rearrangement joins TRBV27 to TRBJ2-3, with 9 bases matching TRBD2. V gave up 2 bases and J gave up 8 bases; unmatched junction bases: 11. Germline V CDR1 and CDR2: MNHEY, SMNVEV (reference sequence). There are 16 residues in the CDR3. As DNA, the CDR3 is TGTGCCAGCAGTTTACTAGCGGGGTCTACGGGGGGTACGCAGTATTTT. The encoded protein is CASSLLAGSTGGTQYF.

The chain combines TRBV5-6 with TRBJ2-3; D is possibly TRBD2 (6 bases). From germline, CDR1 is SGHDT and CDR2 YYEEEE. V was clipped by 4 bases and J by 6 bases, with 18 bases between them. CDR3 length: 15 residues. The DNA for the CDR3 is TGTGCCAGCAGCCTACGACTAGGGATGCGGGATACGCAGTATTTT. Protein: CASSLRLGMRDTQYF.

The chain has TRBV5-6 and TRBJ1-4; 7 bases line up with TRBD1. The CDR3 has 16 amino acids. From germline, CDR1 is SGHDT and CDR2 YYEEEE. Losses at the gene ends were 2 bases for V and 4 bases for J; bases not matched to a gene: 8. The CDR3: CASSFSTGQINEKLFF. Here the CDR3 DNA reads TGTGCCAGCAGCTTCTCGACGGGACAGATTAATGAAAAACTGTTTTTT.

V is TRBV14 and J is TRBJ2-1; D not resolved. This CDR3 has 16 amino acids. Trimming stripped 3 bases from V and 4 bases from J, with 16 bases between. The V gene's germline CDR1 is SGHDN and CDR2 FVKESK. The CDR3 DNA sequence: TGTGCCAGCAGCCACAACAGCAACATTTGGTACAATGAGCAGTTCTTC. Protein: CASSHNSNIWYNEQFF.

V and J are TRBV11-2 and TRBJ1-1, with D unresolved. V was shortened by 10 bases and J by 3 bases, with 18 bases between the two germline ends. The CDR3 extends over 14 amino acids. The germline V gene encodes CDR1 SGHAT and CDR2 FQNNGV. The CDR3 sequence is CATYAAGFHTEAFF. The DNA for the CDR3 is TGTGCCACCTATGCGGCGGGATTTCACACTGAAGCTTTCTTT.

V is TRBV19 and J is TRBJ1-5, with D hard to call. The CDR3 is made up of 16 amino acids. Germline CDR1 is LNHDA and CDR2 is SQIVND (reference sequence). V was pared by 5 bases and J by 2 bases, with 16 bases between. CDR3 DNA: TGTGCCAGTAGTCCGCGGGGAGGGAGGGGCAATCAGCCCCAGCATTTT. Its translation: CASSPRGGRGNQPQHF.

This chain uses TRBV7-2 with TRBJ2-1, with TRBD2 matching over 11 bases. Germline CDR1 SGHTA, CDR2 FQGNSA. The CDR3 runs to 16 residues. Trimming at V came to 6 bases and at J to 6 bases, leaving 10 bases not matched to a gene. In nucleotides, the CDR3 is TGTGCCAGCAGTTTACTAGCGGGAGTCACCCTCAATGAGCAGTTCTTC. It codes for CASSLLAGVTLNEQFF.

The V gene is TRBV19, the J gene TRBJ2-1; 8 positions match TRBD2. The CDR3 is made up of 16 amino acids. The junction had 8 bases not matched to a gene; V was cut back by 1 base and J by 6 bases. The germline CDR1 and CDR2 sequences are LNHDA and SQIVND (reference sequence). The CDR3 bases are TGTGCCAGTAGTATAGCCGGGACTAGGTTCCGCAATGAGCAGTTCTTC. Its translation: CASSIAGTRFRNEQFF. The full variable domain, completed using reference TRBV19 and TRBJ2-1, is DGGITQSPKYLFRKEGQNVTLSCEQNLNHDAMYWYRQDPGQGLRLIYYSQIVNDFQKGDIAEGYSVSREKKESFPLTVTSAQKNPTAFYLCASSIAGTRFRNEQFFGPGTRLTVL.